What follows is one T cell receptor beta chain and its context. Its antigen is as yet unknown. The CDR3 contains 14 residues. V gave up 1 base and J gave up 4 bases; unmatched junction bases: 3. The germline CDR1 and CDR2 sequences are SGHNT and YYREEE (reference sequence). Assay: immunoSEQ multiplex PCR; the TCRdb copy retains only in-frame clones and omits some. This sample has 40,000 to 50,000 clones, with around 80% found just once. The sample is drawn from a study of PD-1 blockade in classical Hodgkin lymphoma. Each and every patient relapsed after autologous stem cell transplantation, and patients got differing brentuximab vedotin exposure. Study results and caveats: Partial responders and progressors had significantly lower baseline TCR diversity.

The V and J genes are TRBV5-4 and TRBJ2-3; 7 positions agree with TRBD1. Sequenced here: peripheral blood mononuclear cells (PBMCs), sampled at baseline. This TCR was sampled from a human donor with classical Hodgkin lymphoma. CDR3 loop: CASSLTTGADTQYF. In DNA form, the CDR3 reads TGTGCCAGCAGCTTGACCACAGGGGCAGATACGCAGTATTTT.